A single sample is the source of the 19 T cell receptor beta chains below, sequenced in a study of T-cell reconstitution after alpha-beta-depleted transplantation in children. It was with unique molecular identifiers that the TCRbeta library was prepared. MiXCR, run by TCRdb on the PCR reads, gives a single entry per CDR3 protein. Among 300,000 or so distinct CDR3 sequences listed, approximately 9.8% were seen once. Specimen: PBMCs from the stem cell graft donor, collected from the stem cell graft. These receptors were taken from a human donor who donated a stem cell graft to a child with SCID.

This clonotype has just a few counts. The chain carries TRBV20-1 and TRBJ1-5; TRBD1 matches at 8 bases. CDR1 and CDR2 (germline): DFQATT, SNEGSKA (reference sequence). J lost 2 bases, V lost 5 bases, and 8 bases had no gene match. The CDR3 sequence is 15 residues long. The CDR3 DNA sequence: TGCAGTGCTGTATCGGACAGGGCGCGCAATCAGCCCCAGCATTTT. Residues: CSAVSDRARNQPQHF.

This chain uses TRBV18 with TRBJ2-2; no clear D. The CDR3 contains 14 residues. V was trimmed by 0 bases and J by 9 bases, leaving 11 bases between them. CDR1 and CDR2 (germline): KGHSH, LQKENI. In DNA form, the CDR3 reads TGTGCCAGCTCACCACCGATCAAGCACCGGGAGCTGTTTTTT. Its protein product is CASSPPIKHRELFF.

This clonotype was observed a few times. The chain recombines TRBV3-1 with TRBJ2-3, with D possibly being TRBD1 (6 bases). In germline, CDR1 is LGHDT, CDR2 YNNKEL (reference sequence). V was shortened by 3 bases and J by 7 bases, with 17 bases between the two germline ends. This CDR3 is built from 15 residues. CDR3 loop: CASSQVGPGTHTQYF. The CDR3, as DNA: TGTGCCAGCAGCCAGGTGGGGCCAGGGACACATACGCAGTATTTT.

In regard to this clonotype: A clone one base away is much larger, so this may be a read error. This chain connects TRBV12-3 or TRBV12-4 to TRBJ1-4; D perhaps matches TRBD1 (6 bases). V lost 7 bases, J lost 4 bases, and 16 bases lay in between. This CDR3 has 15 amino acids. CDR3: CASTRTVSGNEKLFF. CDR3 in DNA: TGTGCCAGCACCCGGACAGTGTCTGGTAATGAAAAACTGTTTTTT.

This clonotype was recorded a few times. The V and J genes are TRBV12-3 or TRBV12-4 and TRBJ1-5; D is unresolved. The CDR3 runs to 11 residues. Trimming pared 1 base from V and 11 bases from J, leaving 6 bases between. The CDR3: CASSLGVSQHF. The CDR3 DNA sequence: TGTGCCAGCAGTTTAGGGGTCTCCCAGCATTTT.

The chain couples TRBV3-1 to TRBJ2-5, with 13 bases fitting TRBD2. The CDR3 is 17 amino acids. J lost 2 bases, V lost 2 bases, and 5 bases had no gene match. Germline loops: CDR1 LGHDT, CDR2 YNNKEL (reference sequence). The DNA for the CDR3 is TGTGCCAGCAGCCAAATTCCGGGACTAGCGGGACAAGAGACCCAGTACTTC. Its translation is CASSQIPGLAGQETQYF.

This clonotype was detected a few times. The CDR3 sequence is CASSDHGQGARETQYF. CDR3 DNA: TGTGCCAGCAGCGACCATGGACAGGGGGCCCGAGAGACCCAGTACTTC. The chain joins TRBV13 to TRBJ2-5; 11 bases align to TRBD1. V shed 5 bases and J 4 bases; nucleotides not matched to a gene: 9. The CDR3 covers 16 residues. Germline values: CDR1 PRHDT, CDR2 FYEKMQ (reference sequence). Drawing the rest from reference TRBV13 and TRBJ2-5, the complete variable domain is AAGVIQSPRHLIKEKRETATLKCYPIPRHDTVYWYQQGPGQDPQFLISFYEKMQSDKGSIPDRFSAQQFSDYHSELNMSSLELGDSALYFCASSDHGQGARETQYFGPGTRLLVL.

This clonotype occurred many times. The V call is TRBV27, the J call TRBJ1-6; D not resolved. Trimming stripped 0 bases from V and 7 bases from J, with 1 base between. This CDR3 contains 12 residues. Germline lookup yields CDR1 MNHEY and CDR2 SMNVEV (reference sequence). CDR3 region: CASSLSNSPLHF. In nucleotides, the CDR3 is TGTGCCAGCAGTTTATCGAATTCACCCCTCCACTTT.

The gene calls are TRBV20-1 and TRBJ2-2; tentatively, D is TRBD2 (5 bases). Trimming took 6 bases from V and 9 from J, leaving 11 bases between them. Germline V lookup: CDR1 DFQATT, CDR2 SNEGSKA (reference sequence). This CDR3 comprises 11 residues. Here the CDR3 reads CSALLGRELFF. The CDR3 nucleotides read TGCAGTGCCCTACTAGGACGGGAGCTGTTTTTT.

CDR3 sequence: CASSPLQGASNQPQHF. CDR3 in DNA: TGTGCCAGCAGTCCTCTCCAGGGGGCAAGCAATCAGCCCCAGCATTTT. This chain connects TRBV27 to TRBJ1-5; 8 nucleotides line up with TRBD1. CDR1 and CDR2 (germline): MNHEY, SMNVEV (reference sequence). The CDR3 sequence is 16 residues long. The J segment lost 1 base and the V segment lost 5 bases, leaving 7 bases of the junction unmatched.

This clonotype was seen a handful of times. The V call is TRBV6-1, the J call TRBJ2-1, with TRBD1 matching 7 bases. The CDR3 runs to 14 residues. The germline V gene encodes CDR1 MNHNS and CDR2 SASEGT. V trimming: 8 bases; J trimming: 6 bases; junction bases outside the gene matches: 10. The CDR3 bases are TGTGCCAGCGGAACCGGGTCAGGGGGCAATGAGCAGTTCTTC. Encoded protein: CASGTGSGGNEQFF.

This clonotype was recorded a few times. The V gene is TRBV12-3 or TRBV12-4, the J gene TRBJ2-7; either TRBD1 or TRBD2 may fit D (5 bases each). Between the trimmed V and J ends, which lost 5 bases and 3 bases, there was a span of 14 bases. The CDR3 consists of 14 residues. CDR3 amino acids: CASSPRGKNYEQYF. Written as DNA, the CDR3 is TGTGCCAGCAGTCCGAGGGGAAAAAACTACGAGCAGTACTTC.

The chain couples TRBV29-1 to TRBJ1-1; possible D gene TRBD1, 6 bases. Trimming cost V 5 bases and J 6 bases, with 19 bases left between them. CDR1 is SQVTM, CDR2 ANQGSEA, per germline. This CDR3 spans 14 amino acids. The CDR3 protein is CSVPLRRGGAEAFF. CDR3 sequence (DNA): TGCAGCGTTCCCCTACGGAGGGGGGGAGCTGAAGCTTTCTTT.

Only a few counts were recorded for this clonotype. The V and J genes are TRBV5-1 and TRBJ2-1, with D perhaps being TRBD1 or TRBD2 (5 bases each). Germline V gives CDR1 SGHRS, CDR2 YFSETQ. Trimming removed 5 bases from V and 10 bases from J, with 19 bases in between. The CDR3 runs 14 residues. CDR3 DNA sequence: TGCGCCAGCAGACCGGGACGGTTCTCTTTCGAGCAGTTCTTC. Amino acid sequence: CASRPGRFSFEQFF. Using reference TRBV5-1 and TRBJ2-1 for the parts outside the CDR3, the full variable domain is KAGVTQTPRYLIKTRGQQVTLSCSPISGHRSVSWYQQTPGQGLQFLFEYFSETQRNKGNFPGRFSGRQFSNSRSEMNVSTLELGDSALYLCASRPGRFSFEQFFGPGTRLTVL.

In its sample, this clonotype was seen many times. The rearrangement uses TRBV18 and TRBJ2-7, with D tentatively TRBD2 (5 bases). V lost 2 bases, J lost 9 bases, and 11 bases lay in between. There are 12 residues in the CDR3. The germline CDR1 and CDR2 sequences are KGHSH and LQKENI. CDR3 amino acids: CASSPTPGVQYF. The CDR3 bases are TGTGCCAGCTCACCAACCCCCGGGGTGCAGTACTTC.

This chain links TRBV12-3 or TRBV12-4 with TRBJ1-1; D gene unclear. With 6 bases removed from V and 8 bases from J, the gap between germline ends came to 10 bases. The CDR3 consists of 11 residues. The CDR3 region is CASSQLEEAFF. The CDR3 DNA sequence: TGTGCCAGCAGCCAACTGGAAGAAGCTTTCTTT.

This clonotype was seen a handful of times. The chain couples TRBV5-1 to TRBJ2-1; 9 bases match TRBD2. From germline, CDR1 is SGHRS and CDR2 YFSETQ. V shed 0 bases, J shed 5 bases, and the junction held 9 bases outside the gene matches. The CDR3 spans 17 residues. In DNA, the CDR3 is TGCGCCAGCAGCTTGGATATTAGCGGGGGATATAACAATGAGCAGTTCTTC. It encodes CASSLDISGGYNNEQFF. Using reference TRBV5-1 and TRBJ2-1 for the parts outside the CDR3, the full variable domain is KAGVTQTPRYLIKTRGQQVTLSCSPISGHRSVSWYQQTPGQGLQFLFEYFSETQRNKGNFPGRFSGRQFSNSRSEMNVSTLELGDSALYLCASSLDISGGYNNEQFFGPGTRLTVL.

V is TRBV19 and J is TRBJ2-5, with a tentative D call TRBD1 (5 bases). Germline CDR1 LNHDA, CDR2 SQIVND (reference sequence). The CDR3 is made up of 14 amino acids. V was pared by 4 bases and J by 1 base, with 10 bases between. This CDR3 is CASSTRTSQETQYF. The CDR3, as DNA: TGTGCCAGTAGTACCCGGACAAGCCAAGAGACCCAGTACTTC.

This clonotype was seen a few times. The rearrangement uses TRBV6-2 or TRBV6-3 and TRBJ2-1; weak D call: TRBD1 (5 bases). CDR3 length: 15 residues. The V gene's germline CDR1 is MNHEY and CDR2 SVGEGT. Trimming left V 9 bases short and J 5 bases short, with 20 bases between. The CDR3 reads CASLPRGWEDNEQFF. DNA for the CDR3: TGTGCCAGTCTACCTAGGGGTTGGGAAGACAATGAGCAGTTCTTC.